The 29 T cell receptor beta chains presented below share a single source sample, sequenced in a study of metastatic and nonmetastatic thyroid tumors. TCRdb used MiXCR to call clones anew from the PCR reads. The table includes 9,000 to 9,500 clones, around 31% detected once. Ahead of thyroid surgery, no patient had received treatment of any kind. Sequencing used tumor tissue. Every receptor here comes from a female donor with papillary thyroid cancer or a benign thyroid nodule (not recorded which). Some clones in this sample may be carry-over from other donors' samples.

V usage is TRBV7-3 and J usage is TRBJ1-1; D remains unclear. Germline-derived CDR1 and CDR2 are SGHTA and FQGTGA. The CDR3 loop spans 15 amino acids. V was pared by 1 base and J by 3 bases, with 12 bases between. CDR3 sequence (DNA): TGTGCCAGCAGCTTAAGGTGTCCCGTGCACACTGAAGCTTTCTTT. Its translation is CASSLRCPVHTEAFF.

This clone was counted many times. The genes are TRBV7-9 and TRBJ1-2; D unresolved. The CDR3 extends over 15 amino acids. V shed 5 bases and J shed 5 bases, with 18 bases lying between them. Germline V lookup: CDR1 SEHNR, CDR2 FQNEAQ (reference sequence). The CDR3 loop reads CASSPSSPGRYGYTF. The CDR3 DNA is TGTGCCAGCAGCCCTAGCAGCCCCGGGCGTTATGGCTACACCTTC.

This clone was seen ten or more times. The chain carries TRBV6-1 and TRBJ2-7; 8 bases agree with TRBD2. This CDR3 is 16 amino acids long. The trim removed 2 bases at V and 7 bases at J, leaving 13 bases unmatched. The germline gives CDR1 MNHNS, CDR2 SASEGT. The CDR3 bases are TGTGCCAGCAGTGAACCTACGGGGGGGGGGGCTCGGGAGCAGTACTTC. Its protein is CASSEPTGGGAREQYF.

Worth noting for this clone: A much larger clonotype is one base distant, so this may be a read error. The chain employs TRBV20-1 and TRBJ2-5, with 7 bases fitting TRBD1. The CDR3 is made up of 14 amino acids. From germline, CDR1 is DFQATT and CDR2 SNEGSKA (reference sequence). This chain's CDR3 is CSSRGGSARSTQYF. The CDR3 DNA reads TGCAGTTCTAGAGGGGGCTCTGCCAGGTCGACCCAGTACTTC.

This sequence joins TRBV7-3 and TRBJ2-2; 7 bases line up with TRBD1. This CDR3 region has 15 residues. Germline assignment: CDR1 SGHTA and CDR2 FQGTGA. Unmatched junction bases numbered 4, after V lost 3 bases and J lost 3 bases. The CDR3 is CASSFTGTDTGELFF. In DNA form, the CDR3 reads TGTGCCAGCAGCTTCACCGGGACAGACACCGGGGAGCTGTTTTTT.

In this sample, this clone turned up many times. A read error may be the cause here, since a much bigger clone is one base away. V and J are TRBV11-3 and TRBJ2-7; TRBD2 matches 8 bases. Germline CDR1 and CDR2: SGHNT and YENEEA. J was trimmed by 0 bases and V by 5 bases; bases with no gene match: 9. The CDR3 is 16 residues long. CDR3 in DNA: TGTGCCAGCAGCCCGGGACGAGCGGGAGCCTCCTACGAGCAGTACTTC. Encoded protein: CASSPGRAGASYEQYF.

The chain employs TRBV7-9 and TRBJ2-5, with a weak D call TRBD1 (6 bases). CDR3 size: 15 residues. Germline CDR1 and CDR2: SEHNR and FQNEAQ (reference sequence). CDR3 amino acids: CESSLALGAQETQYF. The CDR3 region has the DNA TGTGAAAGCAGCTTAGCGCTGGGGGCTCAAGAGACCCAGTACTTC.

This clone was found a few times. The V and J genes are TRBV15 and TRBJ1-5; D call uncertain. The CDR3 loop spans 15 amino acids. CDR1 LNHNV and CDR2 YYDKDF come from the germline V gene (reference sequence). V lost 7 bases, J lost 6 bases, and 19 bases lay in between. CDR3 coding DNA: TGTGCCACCATCACAGATACGGGATCGGGTCAGCCCCAGCATTTT. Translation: CATITDTGSGQPQHF. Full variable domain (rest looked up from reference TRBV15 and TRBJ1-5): DAMVIQNPRYQVTQFGKPVTLSCSQTLNHNVMYWYQQKSSQAPKLLFHYYDKDFNNEADTPDNFQSRRPNTSFCFLDIRSPGLGDTAMYLCATITDTGSGQPQHFGDGTRLSIL.

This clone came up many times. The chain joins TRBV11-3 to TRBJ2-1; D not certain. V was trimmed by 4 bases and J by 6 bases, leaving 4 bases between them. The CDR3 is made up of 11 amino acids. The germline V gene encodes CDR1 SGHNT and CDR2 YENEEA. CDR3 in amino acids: CASSSLNEQFF. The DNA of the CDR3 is TGTGCCAGCAGCTCACTCAATGAGCAGTTCTTC.

In DNA, the CDR3 is TGTGCCAGTAAAATGTGGACAGTTGAACAGCCCCAGCATTTT. Translated: CASKMWTVEQPQHF. The V gene is TRBV19, the J gene TRBJ1-5; tentative D call: TRBD1 (6 bases). The CDR3 consists of 14 residues. V lost 7 bases to trimming and J lost 7 bases, with 17 bases between them. Germline CDR1 LNHDA, CDR2 SQIVND (reference sequence). The whole variable domain, filled in from reference TRBV19 and TRBJ1-5, reads DGGITQSPKYLFRKEGQNVTLSCEQNLNHDAMYWYRQDPGQGLRLIYYSQIVNDFQKGDIAEGYSVSREKKESFPLTVTSAQKNPTAFYLCASKMWTVEQPQHFGDGTRLSIL.

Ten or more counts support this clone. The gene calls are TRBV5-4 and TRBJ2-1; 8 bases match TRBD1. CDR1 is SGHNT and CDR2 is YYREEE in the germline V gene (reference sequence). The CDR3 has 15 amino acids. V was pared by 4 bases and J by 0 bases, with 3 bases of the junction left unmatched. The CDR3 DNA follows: TGTGCCAGCAGCCCGACAGGGGACTCCTACAATGAGCAGTTCTTC. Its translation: CASSPTGDSYNEQFF.

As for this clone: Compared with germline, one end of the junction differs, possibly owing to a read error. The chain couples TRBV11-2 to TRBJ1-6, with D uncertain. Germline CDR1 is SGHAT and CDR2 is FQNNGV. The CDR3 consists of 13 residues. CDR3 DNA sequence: TGCGCCAGCAGTGAAGAACGGACTTCACCCCTCCACTTT. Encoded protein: CASSEERTSPLHF.

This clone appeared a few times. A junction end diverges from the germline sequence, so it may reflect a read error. CDR3: CASSQIPSESFNEKLVF. The DNA for the CDR3 is TGTGCCAGCAGCCAGATCCCCTCGGAGTCGTTTAATGAAAAACTGGTTTTT. J is TRBJ1-4 and V is TRBV12-3 or TRBV12-4; no clear D. This CDR3 spans 17 amino acids.

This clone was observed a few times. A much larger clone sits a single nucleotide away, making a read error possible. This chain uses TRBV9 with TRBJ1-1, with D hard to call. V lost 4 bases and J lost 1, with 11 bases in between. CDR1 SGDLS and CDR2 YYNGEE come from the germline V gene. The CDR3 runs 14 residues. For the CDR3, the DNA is TGTGCCAGCAGCTTAGTGGGGAAGAACACTGAAGCTTTCTTT. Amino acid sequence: CASSLVGKNTEAFF.

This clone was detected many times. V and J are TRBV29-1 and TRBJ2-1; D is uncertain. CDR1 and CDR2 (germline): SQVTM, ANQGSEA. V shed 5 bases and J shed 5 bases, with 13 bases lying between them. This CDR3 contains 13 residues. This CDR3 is CSVPRVTNNEQFF. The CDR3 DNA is TGCAGCGTTCCCCGGGTCACTAACAATGAGCAGTTCTTC.

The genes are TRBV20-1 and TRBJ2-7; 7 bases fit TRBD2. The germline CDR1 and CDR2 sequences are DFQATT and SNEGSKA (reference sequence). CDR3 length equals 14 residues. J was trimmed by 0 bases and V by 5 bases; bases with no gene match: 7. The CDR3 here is CSAPLAHSSYEQYF. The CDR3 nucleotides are TGCAGTGCTCCACTAGCGCATAGCTCCTACGAGCAGTACTTC.

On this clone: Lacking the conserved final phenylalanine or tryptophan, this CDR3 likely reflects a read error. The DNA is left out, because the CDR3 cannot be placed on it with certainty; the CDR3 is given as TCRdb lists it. This CDR3 is CARSSGDRDPLAKNIPYL. J is TRBJ2-4 and V is TRBV12-5; TRBD1, the D gene given by the table, was not confirmed from the DNA. The germline V gene encodes CDR1 LGHNT and CDR2 FRNRAP. With termini counted, the CDR3 has 18 amino acids.

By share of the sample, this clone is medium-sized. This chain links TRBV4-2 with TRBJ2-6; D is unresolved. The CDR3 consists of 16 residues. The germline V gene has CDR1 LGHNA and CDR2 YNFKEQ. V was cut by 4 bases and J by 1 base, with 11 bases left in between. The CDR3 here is CASSLTESSGANVLTF. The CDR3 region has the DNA TGTGCCAGCAGCCTTACGGAAAGTTCTGGGGCCAACGTCCTGACTTTC.

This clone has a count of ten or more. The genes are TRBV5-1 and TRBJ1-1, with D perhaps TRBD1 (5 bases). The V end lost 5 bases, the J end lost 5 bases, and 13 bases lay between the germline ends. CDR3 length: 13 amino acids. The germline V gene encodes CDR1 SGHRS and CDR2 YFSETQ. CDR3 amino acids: CASRTGVRTEAFF. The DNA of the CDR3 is TGCGCCAGCAGAACAGGCGTAAGAACTGAAGCTTTCTTT.

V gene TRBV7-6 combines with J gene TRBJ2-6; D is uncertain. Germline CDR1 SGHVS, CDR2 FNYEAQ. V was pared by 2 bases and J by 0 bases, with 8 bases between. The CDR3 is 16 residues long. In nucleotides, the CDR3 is TGTGCCAGCAGCTTATTGTCCTACTCTGGGGCCAACGTCCTGACTTTC. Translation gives CASSLLSYSGANVLTF.

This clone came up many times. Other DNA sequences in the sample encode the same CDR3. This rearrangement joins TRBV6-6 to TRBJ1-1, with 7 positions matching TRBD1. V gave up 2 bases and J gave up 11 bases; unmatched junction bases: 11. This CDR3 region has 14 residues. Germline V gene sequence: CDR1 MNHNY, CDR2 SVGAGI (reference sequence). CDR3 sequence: CASSYDREDTEAFF. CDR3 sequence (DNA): TGTGCCAGCAGTTACGACAGGGAGGACACCGAGGCTTTCTTT.

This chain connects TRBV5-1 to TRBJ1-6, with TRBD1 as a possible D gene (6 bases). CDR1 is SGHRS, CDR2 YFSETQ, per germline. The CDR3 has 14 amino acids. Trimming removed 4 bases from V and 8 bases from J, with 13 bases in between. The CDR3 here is CASSLPTGDSPLHF. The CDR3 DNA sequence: TGCGCCAGCAGCCTCCCGACAGGCGATTCACCCCTCCACTTT.

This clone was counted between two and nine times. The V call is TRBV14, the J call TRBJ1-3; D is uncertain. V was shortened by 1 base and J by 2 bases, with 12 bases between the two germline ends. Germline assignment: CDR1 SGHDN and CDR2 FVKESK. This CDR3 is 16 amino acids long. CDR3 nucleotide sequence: TGTGCCAGCAGCCAAGGCATAGCGAATCCTGGAAACACCATATATTTT. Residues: CASSQGIANPGNTIYF.

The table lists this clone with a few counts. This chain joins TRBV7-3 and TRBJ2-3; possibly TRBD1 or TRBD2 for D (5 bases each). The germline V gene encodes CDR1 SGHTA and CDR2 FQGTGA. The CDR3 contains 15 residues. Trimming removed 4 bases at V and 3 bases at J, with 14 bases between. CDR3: CASSSRGGGTDTQYF. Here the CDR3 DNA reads TGTGCCAGCAGCTCTCGGGGTGGGGGAACAGATACGCAGTATTTT.

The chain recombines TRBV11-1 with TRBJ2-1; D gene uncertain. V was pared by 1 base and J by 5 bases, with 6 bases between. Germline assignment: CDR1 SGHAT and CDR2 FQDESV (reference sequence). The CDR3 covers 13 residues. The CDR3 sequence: CASSLVPNNEQFF. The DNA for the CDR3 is TGTGCCAGCAGCTTAGTTCCGAACAATGAGCAGTTCTTC.

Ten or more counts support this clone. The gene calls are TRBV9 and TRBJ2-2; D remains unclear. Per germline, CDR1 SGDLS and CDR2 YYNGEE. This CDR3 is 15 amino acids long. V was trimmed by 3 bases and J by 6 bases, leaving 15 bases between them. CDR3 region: CASSGTPLASGELFF. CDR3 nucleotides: TGTGCCAGCAGCGGGACCCCCCTGGCTTCCGGGGAGCTGTTTTTT.

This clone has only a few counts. The CDR3 spells CASSFFHGNTEAFF. CDR3 in DNA: TGTGCCAGCAGTTTTTTTCACGGCAACACTGAAGCTTTCTTT. The chain couples TRBV27 to TRBJ1-1; D gene uncertain. The CDR3 is made up of 14 amino acids. The germline gives CDR1 MNHEY, CDR2 SMNVEV (reference sequence). The V end was cut by 3 bases, the J end by 2 bases, with 10 bases between.

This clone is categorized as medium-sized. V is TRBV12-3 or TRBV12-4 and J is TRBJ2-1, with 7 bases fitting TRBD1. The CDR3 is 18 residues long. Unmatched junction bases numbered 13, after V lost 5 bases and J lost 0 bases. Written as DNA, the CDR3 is TGTGCCAGCAGTCGCCCCAGAAGACAGGGTAGCTCCTACAATGAGCAGTTCTTC. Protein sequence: CASSRPRRQGSSYNEQFF.

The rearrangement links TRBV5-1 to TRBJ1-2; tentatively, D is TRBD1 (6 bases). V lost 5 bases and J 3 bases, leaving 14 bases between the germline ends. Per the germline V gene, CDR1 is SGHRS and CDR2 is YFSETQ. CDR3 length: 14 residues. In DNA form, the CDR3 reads TGCGCCAGCAGACGGACAGCGGCGGACTATGGCTACACCTTC. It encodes CASRRTAADYGYTF.